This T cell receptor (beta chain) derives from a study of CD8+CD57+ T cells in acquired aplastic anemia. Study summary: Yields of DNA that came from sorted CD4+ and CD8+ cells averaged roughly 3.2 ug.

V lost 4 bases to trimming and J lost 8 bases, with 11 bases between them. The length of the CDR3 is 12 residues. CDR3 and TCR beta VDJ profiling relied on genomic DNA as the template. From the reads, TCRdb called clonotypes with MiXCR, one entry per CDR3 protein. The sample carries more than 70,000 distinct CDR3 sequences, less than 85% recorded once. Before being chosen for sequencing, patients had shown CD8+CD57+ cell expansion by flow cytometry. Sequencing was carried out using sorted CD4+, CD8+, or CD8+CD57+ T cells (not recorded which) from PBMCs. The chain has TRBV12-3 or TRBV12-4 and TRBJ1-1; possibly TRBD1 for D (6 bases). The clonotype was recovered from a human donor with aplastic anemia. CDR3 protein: CASSYGTREAFF. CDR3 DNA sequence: TGTGCCAGCAGTTACGGGACACGAGAAGCTTTCTTT.